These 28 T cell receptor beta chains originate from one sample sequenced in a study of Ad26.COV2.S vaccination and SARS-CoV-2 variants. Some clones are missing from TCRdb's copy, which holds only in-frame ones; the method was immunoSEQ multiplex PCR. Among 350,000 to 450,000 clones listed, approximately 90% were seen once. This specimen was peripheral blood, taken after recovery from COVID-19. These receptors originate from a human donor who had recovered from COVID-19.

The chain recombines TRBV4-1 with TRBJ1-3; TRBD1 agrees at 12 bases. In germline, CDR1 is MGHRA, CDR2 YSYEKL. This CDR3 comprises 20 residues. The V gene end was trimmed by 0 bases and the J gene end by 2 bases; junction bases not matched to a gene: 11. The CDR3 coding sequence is TGCGCCAGCAGCCAAGATTGGGACAGGGGGCTGGGGAGTGCTGGAAACACCATATATTTT. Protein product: CASSQDWDRGLGSAGNTIYF.

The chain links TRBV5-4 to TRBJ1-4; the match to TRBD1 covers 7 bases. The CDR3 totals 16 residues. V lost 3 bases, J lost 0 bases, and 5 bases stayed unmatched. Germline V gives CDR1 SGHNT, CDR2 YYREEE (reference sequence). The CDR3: CASSSTQGATNEKLFF. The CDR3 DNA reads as TGTGCCAGCAGCTCGACCCAGGGGGCAACTAATGAAAAACTGTTTTTT.

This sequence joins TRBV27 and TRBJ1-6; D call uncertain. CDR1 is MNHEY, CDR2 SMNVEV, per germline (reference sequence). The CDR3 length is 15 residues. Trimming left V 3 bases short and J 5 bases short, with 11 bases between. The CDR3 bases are TGTGCCAGCAGTTTGTTCAGGAGTGATAATTCACCCCTCCACTTT. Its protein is CASSLFRSDNSPLHF.

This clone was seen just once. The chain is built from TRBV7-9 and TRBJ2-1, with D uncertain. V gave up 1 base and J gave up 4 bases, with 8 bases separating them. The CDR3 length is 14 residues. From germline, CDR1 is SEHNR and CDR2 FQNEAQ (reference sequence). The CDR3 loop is CASSLETRYNEQFF. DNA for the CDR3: TGTGCCAGCAGCTTAGAGACCCGTTACAATGAGCAGTTCTTC.

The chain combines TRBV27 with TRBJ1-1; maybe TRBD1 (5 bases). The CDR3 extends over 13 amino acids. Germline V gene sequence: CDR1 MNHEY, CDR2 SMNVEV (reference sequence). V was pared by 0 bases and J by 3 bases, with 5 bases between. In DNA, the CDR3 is TGTGCCAGCAGTTTATCAGGGGACACTGAAGCTTTCTTT. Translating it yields CASSLSGDTEAFF.

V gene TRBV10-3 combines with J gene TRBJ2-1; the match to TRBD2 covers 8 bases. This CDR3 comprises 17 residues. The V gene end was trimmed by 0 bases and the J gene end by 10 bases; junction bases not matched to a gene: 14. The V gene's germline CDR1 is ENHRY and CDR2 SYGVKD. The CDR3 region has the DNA TGTGCCATCAGTGAGTCCTACGGGGGGGACAACGCCGGGGAGCAGTTCTTC. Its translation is CAISESYGGDNAGEQFF.

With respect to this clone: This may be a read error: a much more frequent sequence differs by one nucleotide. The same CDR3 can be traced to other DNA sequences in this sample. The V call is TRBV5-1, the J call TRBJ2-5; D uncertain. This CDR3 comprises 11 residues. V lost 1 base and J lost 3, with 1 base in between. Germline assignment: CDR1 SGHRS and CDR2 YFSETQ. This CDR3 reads CASSLKETQYF. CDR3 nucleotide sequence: TGCGCCAGCAGCTTGAAAGAGACCCAGTACTTC.

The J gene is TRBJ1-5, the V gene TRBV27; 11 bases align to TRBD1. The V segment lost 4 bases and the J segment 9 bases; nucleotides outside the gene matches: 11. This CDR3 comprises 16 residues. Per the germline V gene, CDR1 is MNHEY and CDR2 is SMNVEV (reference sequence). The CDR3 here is CASSSPLGQGERPQHF. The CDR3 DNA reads TGTGCCAGCAGTTCGCCATTGGGACAGGGGGAGAGGCCCCAGCATTTT.

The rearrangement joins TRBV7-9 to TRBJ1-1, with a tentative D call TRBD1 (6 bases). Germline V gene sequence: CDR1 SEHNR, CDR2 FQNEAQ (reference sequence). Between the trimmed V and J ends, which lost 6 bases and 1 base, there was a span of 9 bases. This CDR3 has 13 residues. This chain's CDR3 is CASRGAGNTEAFF. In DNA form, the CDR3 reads TGTGCCAGCAGGGGGGCGGGGAACACTGAAGCTTTCTTT.

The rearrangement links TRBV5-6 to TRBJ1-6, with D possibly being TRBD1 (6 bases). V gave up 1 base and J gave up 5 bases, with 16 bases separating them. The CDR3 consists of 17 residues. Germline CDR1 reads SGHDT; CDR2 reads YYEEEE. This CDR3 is CASSLPKTGRHNSPLHF. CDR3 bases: TGTGCCAGCAGCTTGCCTAAGACAGGCCGCCATAATTCACCCCTCCACTTT.

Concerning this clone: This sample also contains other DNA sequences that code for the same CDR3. The CDR3 loop reads CASSFSFNQPQHF. Here the CDR3 DNA reads TGTGCCAGCAGCTTCAGTTTCAATCAGCCCCAGCATTTT. The chain joins TRBV7-2 to TRBJ1-5; no definite D call. V was pared by 3 bases and J by 3 bases, with 6 bases between. Germline CDR1 SGHTA, CDR2 FQGNSA. This CDR3 region has 13 residues.

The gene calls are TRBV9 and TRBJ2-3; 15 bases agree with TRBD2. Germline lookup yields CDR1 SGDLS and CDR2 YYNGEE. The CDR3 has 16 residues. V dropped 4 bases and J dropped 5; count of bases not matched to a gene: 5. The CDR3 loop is CASSSRTSGGGDTQYF. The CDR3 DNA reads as TGTGCCAGCAGCTCACGGACTAGCGGGGGGGGAGATACGCAGTATTTT.

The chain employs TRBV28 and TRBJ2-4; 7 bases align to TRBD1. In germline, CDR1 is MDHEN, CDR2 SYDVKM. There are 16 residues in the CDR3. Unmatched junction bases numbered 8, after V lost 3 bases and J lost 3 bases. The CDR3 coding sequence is TGTGCCAGCAGTTTCGACAGGGAAAGGGTCAAAAACATTCAGTACTTC. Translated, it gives CASSFDRERVKNIQYF.

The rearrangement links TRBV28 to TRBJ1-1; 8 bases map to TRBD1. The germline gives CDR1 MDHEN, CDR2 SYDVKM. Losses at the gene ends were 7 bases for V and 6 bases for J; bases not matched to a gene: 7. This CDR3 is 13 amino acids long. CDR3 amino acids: CASIGRGPSEAFF. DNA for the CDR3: TGTGCCAGCATCGGCAGGGGGCCTTCTGAAGCTTTCTTT.

In DNA form, the CDR3 reads TGTGCCAGCAGTTTAAGGACAGGGGGCCGCGAGCCCCAGCATTTT. Its protein product is CASSLRTGGREPQHF. The J gene is TRBJ1-5, the V gene TRBV27; TRBD1 aligns across 11 bases. CDR1 is MNHEY and CDR2 is SMNVEV in the germline V gene (reference sequence). Germline trimming cut 2 bases from V and 8 bases from J; bases unmatched to any gene: 5. The CDR3 is 15 amino acids.

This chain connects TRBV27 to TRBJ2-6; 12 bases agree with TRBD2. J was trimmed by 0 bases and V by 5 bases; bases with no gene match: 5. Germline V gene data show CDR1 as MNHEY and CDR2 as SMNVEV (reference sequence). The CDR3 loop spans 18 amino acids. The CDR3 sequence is CASSQGLAGRSGANVLTF. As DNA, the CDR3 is TGTGCCAGCAGTCAAGGACTAGCGGGGCGCTCTGGGGCCAACGTCCTGACTTTC.

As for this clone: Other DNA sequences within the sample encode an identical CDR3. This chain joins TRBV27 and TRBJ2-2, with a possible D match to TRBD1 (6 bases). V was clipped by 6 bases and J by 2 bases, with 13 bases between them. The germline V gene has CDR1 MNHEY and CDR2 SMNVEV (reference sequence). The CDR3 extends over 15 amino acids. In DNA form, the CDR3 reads TGTGCCAGCAGCAGGGGTTTTCCCAACACCGGGGAGCTGTTTTTT. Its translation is CASSRGFPNTGELFF.

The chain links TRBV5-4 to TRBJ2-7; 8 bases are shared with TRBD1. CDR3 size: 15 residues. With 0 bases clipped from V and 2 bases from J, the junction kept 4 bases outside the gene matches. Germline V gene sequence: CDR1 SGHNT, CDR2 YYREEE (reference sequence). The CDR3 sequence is CASSLGRQGPYEQYF. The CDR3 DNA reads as TGTGCCAGCAGCTTGGGCCGACAGGGGCCCTACGAGCAGTACTTC.

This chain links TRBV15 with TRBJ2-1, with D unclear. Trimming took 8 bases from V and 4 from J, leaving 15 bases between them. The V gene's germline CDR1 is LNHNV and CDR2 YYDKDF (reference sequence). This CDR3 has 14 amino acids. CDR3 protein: CATRDNGLYNEQFF. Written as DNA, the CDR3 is TGTGCCACCCGAGACAACGGGTTATACAATGAGCAGTTCTTC.

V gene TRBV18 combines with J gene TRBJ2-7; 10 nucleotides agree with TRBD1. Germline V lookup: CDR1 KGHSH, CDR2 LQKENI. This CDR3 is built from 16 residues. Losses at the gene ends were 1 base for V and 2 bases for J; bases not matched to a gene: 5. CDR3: CASSPLAGTGAYEQYF. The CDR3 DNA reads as TGTGCCAGCTCACCACTGGCGGGGACAGGGGCCTACGAGCAGTACTTC.

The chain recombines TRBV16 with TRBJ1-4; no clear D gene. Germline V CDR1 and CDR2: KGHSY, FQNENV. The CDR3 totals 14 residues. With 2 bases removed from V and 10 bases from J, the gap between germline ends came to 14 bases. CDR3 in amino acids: CASSQPGTRAKLFF. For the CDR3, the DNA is TGTGCCAGCAGCCAACCGGGCACCCGAGCAAAACTGTTTTTT. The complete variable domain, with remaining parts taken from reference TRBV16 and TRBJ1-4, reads GEEVAQTPKHLVRGEGQKAKLYCAPIKGHSYVFWYQQVLKNEFKFLISFQNENVFDETGMPKERFSAKCLPNSPCSLEIQATKLEDSAVYFCASSQPGTRAKLFFGSGTQLSVL.

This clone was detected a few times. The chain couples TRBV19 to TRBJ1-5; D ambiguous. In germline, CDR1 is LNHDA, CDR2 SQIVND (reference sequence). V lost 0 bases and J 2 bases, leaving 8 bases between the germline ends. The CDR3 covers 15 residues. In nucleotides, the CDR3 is TGTGCCAGTAGTATAGAGGTTTTCGGCAATCAGCCCCAGCATTTT. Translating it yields CASSIEVFGNQPQHF.

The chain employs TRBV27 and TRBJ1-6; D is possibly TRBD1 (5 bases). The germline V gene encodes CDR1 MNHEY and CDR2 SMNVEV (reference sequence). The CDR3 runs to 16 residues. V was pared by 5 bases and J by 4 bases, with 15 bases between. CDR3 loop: CASSTTGGGYNSPLHF. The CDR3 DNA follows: TGTGCCAGCAGTACCACTGGGGGAGGGTATAATTCACCCCTCCACTTT.

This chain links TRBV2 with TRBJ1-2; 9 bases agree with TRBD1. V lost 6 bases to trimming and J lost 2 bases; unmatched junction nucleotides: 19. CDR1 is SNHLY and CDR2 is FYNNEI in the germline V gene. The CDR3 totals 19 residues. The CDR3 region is CASSSSDPGQGTPNYGYTF. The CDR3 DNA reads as TGTGCCAGCAGCTCCTCGGATCCGGGACAGGGTACCCCCAACTATGGCTACACCTTC. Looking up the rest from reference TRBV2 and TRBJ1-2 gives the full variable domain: EPEVTQTPSHQVTQMGQEVILRCVPISNHLYFYWYRQILGQKVEFLVSFYNNEISEKSEIFDDQFSVERPDGSNFTLKIRSTKLEDSAMYFCASSSSDPGQGTPNYGYTFGSGTRLTVV.

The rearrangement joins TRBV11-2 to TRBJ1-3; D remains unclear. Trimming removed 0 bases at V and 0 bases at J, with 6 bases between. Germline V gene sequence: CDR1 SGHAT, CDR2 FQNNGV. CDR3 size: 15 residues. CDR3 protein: CASSLEGGSGNTIYF. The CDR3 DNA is TGTGCCAGCAGCTTAGAGGGTGGCTCTGGAAACACCATATATTTT.

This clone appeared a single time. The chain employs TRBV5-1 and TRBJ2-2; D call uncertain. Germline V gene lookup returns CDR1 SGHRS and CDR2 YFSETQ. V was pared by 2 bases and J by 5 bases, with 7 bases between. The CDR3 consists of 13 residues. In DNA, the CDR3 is TGCGCCAGCAGCTTAATAGAAACCGGGGAGCTGTTTTTT. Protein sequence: CASSLIETGELFF.

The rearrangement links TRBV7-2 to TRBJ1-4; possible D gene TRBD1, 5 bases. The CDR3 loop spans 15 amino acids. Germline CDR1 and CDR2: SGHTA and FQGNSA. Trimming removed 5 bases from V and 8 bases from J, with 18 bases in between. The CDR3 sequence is CASSLVGGIGEKLFF. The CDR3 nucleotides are TGTGCCAGCAGCCTCGTTGGGGGGATAGGGGAAAAACTGTTTTTT.

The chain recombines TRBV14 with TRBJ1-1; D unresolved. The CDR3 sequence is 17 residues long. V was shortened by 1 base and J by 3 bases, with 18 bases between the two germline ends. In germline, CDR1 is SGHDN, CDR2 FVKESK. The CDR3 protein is CASSQATWGIGDTEAFF. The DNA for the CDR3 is TGTGCCAGCAGCCAAGCAACGTGGGGAATTGGGGACACTGAAGCTTTCTTT. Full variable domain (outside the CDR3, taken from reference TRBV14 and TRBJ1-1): EAGVTQFPSHSVIEKGQTVTLRCDPISGHDNLYWYRRVMGKEIKFLLHFVKESKQDESGMPNNRFLAERTGGTYSTLKVQPAELEDSGVYFCASSQATWGIGDTEAFFGQGTRLTVV.